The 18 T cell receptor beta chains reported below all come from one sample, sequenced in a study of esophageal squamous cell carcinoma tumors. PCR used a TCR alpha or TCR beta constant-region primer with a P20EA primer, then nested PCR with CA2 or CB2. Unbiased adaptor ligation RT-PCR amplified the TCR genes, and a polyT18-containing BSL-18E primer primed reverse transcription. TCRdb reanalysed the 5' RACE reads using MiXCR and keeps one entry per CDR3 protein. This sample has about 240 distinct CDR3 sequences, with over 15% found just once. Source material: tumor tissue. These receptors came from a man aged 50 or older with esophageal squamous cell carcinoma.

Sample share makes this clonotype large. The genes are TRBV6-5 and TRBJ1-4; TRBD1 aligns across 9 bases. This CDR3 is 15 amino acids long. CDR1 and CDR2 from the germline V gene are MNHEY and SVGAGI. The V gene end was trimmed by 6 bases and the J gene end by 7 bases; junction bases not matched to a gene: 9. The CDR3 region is CASSLTPGQGEKLFF. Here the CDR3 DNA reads TGTGCCAGCAGCTTGACTCCGGGACAGGGTGAAAAACTGTTTTTT.

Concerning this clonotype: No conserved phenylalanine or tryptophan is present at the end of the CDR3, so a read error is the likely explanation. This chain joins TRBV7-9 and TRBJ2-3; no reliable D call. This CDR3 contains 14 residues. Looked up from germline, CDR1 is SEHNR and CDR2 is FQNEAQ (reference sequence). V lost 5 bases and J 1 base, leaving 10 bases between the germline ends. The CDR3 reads CASSADGRTDTQYS. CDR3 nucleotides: TGTGCCAGCAGCGCCGACGGACGCACAGATACGCAGTATTCT.

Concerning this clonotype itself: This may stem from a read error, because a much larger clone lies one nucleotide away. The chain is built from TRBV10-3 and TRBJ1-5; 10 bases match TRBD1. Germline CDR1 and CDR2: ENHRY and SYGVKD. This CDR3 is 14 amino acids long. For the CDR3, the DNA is TGTGCCAGCGGGACAGGGGATAGCAATCAGCACCAGCATTTT. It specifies CASGTGDSNQHQHF.

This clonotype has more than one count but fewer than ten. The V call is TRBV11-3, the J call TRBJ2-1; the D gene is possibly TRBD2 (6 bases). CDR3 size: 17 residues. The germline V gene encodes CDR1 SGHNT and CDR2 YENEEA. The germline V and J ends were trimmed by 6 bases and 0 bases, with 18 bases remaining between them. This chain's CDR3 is CASSPGARDRSYNEQFF. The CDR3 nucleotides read TGTGCCAGCAGTCCCGGGGCGCGGGACCGCTCCTACAATGAGCAGTTCTTC.

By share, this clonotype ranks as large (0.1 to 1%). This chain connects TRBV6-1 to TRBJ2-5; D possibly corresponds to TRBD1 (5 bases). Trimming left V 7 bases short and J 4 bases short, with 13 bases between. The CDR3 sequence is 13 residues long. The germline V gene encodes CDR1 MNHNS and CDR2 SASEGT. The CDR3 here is CASTEVGVETQYF. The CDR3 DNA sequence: TGTGCCAGCACCGAGGTAGGGGTAGAGACCCAGTACTTC.

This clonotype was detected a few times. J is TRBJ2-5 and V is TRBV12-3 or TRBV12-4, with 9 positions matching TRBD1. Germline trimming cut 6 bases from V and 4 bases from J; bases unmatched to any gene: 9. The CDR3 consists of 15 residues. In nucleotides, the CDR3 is TGTGCCAGCAGAACCGGGACAGGGAAAAGAGAGACCCAGTACTTC. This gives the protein CASRTGTGKRETQYF.

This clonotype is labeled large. The CDR3: CASSHRDRLISYYTF. As DNA, the CDR3 is TGCGCCAGCAGTCACCGCGACAGACTGATCTCCTACTACACCTTC. The chain links TRBV23-1 to TRBJ1-2; D perhaps matches TRBD1 (5 bases). TRBV23-1 is an open reading frame, and its role is uncertain. V lost 3 bases and J 10 bases, leaving 21 bases between the germline ends. This CDR3 has 15 amino acids.

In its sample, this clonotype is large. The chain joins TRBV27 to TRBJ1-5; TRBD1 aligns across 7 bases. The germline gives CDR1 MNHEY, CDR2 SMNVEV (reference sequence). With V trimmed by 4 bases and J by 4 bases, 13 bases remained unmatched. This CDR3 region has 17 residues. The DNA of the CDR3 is TGTGCCAGCAGTTCCCACCCCCTGACAGGGCTAAATCAGCCCCAGCATTTT. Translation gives CASSSHPLTGLNQPQHF.

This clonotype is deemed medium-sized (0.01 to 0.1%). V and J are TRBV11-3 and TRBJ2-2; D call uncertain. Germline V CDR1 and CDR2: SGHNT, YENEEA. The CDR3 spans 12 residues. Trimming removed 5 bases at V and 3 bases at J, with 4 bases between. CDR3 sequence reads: CASSRYTGELFF. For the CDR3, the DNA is TGTGCCAGCAGCCGGTACACCGGGGAGCTGTTTTTT.

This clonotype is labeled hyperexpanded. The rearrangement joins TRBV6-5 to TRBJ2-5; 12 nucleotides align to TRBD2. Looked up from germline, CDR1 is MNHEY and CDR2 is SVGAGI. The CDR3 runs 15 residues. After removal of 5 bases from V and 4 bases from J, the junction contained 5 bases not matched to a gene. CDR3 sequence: CASSLKTSGGETQYF. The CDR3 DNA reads TGTGCCAGCAGTCTTAAGACTAGCGGGGGAGAGACCCAGTACTTC.

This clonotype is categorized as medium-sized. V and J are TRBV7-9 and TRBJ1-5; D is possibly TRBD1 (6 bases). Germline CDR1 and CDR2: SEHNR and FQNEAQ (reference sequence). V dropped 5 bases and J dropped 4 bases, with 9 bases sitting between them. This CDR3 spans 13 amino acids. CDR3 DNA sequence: TGTGCCAGCAGCATACAGGGAAATCAGCCCCAGCATTTT. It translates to CASSIQGNQPQHF.

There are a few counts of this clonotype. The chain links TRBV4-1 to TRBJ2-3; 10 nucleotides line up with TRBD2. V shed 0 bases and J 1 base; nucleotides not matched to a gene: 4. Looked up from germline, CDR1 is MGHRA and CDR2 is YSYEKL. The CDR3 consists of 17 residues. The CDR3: CASSQDPGLAGTDTQYF. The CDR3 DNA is TGCGCCAGCAGCCAAGATCCCGGACTAGCGGGCACAGATACGCAGTATTTT.

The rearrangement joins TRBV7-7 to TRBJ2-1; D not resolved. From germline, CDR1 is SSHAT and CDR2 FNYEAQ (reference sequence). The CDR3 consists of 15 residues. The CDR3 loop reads CANSLEIESYNEQFF. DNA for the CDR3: TGTGCTAACAGCTTAGAGATCGAAAGTTACAATGAGCAGTTCTTC.

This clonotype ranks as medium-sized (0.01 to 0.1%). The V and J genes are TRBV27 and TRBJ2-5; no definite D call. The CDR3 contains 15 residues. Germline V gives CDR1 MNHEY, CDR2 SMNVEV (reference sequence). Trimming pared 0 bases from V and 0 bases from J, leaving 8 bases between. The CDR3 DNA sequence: TGTGCCAGCAGTTTATCCCCATTGGACCAAGAGACCCAGTACTTC. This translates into CASSLSPLDQETQYF.

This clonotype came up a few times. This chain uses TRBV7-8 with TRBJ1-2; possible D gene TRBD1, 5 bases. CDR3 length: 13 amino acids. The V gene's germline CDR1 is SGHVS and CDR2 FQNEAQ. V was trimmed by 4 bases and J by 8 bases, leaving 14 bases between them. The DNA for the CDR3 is TGTGCCAGCAGCTCGGCGGGGGTCTGGGGCTACACCTTC. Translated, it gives CASSSAGVWGYTF.

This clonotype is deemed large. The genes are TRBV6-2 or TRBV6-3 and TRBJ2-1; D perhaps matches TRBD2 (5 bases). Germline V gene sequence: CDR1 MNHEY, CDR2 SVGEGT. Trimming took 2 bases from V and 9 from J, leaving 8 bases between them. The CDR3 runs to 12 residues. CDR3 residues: CASSYPGSEQFF. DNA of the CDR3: TGTGCCAGCAGTTACCCGGGGAGTGAGCAGTTCTTC.

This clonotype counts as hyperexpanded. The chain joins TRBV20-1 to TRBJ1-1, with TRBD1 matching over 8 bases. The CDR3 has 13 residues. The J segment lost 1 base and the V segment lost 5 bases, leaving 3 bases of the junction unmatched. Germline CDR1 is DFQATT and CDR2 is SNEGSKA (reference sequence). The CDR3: CSAEDRENTEAFF. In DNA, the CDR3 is TGCAGTGCTGAGGACAGGGAGAACACTGAAGCTTTCTTT.

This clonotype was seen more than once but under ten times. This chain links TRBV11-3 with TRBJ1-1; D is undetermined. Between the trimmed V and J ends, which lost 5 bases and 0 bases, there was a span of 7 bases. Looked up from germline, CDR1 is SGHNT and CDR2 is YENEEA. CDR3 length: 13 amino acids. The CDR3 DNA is TGTGCCAGCAGCACCGGACTGAACACTGAAGCTTTCTTT. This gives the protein CASSTGLNTEAFF.